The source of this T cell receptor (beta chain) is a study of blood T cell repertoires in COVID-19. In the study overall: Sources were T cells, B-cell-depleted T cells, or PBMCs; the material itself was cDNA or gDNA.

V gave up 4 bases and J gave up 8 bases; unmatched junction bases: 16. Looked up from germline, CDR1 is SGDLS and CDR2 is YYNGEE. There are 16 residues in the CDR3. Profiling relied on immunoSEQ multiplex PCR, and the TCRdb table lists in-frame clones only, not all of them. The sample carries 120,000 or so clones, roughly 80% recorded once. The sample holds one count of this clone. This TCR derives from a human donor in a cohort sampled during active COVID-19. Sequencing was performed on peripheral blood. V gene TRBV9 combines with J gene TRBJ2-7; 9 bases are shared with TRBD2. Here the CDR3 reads CASSPPGVAGAPKQYF. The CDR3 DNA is TGTGCCAGCAGCCCGCCCGGGGTAGCGGGGGCACCTAAGCAGTACTTC.